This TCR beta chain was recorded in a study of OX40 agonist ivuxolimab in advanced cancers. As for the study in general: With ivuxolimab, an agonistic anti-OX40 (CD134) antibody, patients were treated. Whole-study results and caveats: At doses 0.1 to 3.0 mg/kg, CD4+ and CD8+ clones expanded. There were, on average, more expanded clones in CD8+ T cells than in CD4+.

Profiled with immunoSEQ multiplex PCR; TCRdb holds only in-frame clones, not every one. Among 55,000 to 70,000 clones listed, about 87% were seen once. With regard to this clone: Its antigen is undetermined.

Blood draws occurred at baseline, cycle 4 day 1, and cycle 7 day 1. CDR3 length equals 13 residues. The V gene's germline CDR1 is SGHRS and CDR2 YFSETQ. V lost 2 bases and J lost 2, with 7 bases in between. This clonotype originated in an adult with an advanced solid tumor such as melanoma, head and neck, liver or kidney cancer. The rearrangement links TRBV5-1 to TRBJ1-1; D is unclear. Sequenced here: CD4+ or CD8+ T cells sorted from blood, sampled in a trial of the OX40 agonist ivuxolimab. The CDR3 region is CASSFEGNTEAFF. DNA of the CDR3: TGCGCCAGCAGCTTTGAAGGTAACACTGAAGCTTTCTTT. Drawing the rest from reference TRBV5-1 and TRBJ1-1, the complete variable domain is KAGVTQTPRYLIKTRGQQVTLSCSPISGHRSVSWYQQTPGQGLQFLFEYFSETQRNKGNFPGRFSGRQFSNSRSEMNVSTLELGDSALYLCASSFEGNTEAFFGQGTRLTVV.